This paragraph covers one T cell receptor (beta chain) sequence. Its antigen is currently unknown. This entry is derived from a study of shared clonotypes between healthy human individuals. As for the study in general: Researchers drew samples from two women and a few men aged 18 to 49.

Findings of the study overall: Non-shared clonotypes displayed generation probabilities falling below those of clonotypes present in all four donors. The study generally estimated greater richness for naive than memory subsets.

Source study methods: With immunoSEQ giving junction-only sequences and no quality scores, filtering differed. Clones were sequenced by immunoSEQ multiplex PCR, and TCRdb holds only the in-frame ones, with some missing. V, J and clone size are those of that table, while D and trimming were read from the DNA. In the table there are over 850,000 clones, more than 75% of which are singletons. The sequence was obtained from a man aged 18 to 29 in good health. Some clones in this sample may be carry-over from other donors' samples. Specimen: memory CD4+ T cells from PBMCs. The subset: CD45RA-negative fraction.

Written as DNA, the CDR3 is TGTGCCAGCAGCCCGCCGGGACAGGGACTACATACGCAGTATTTT. It yields the protein CASSPPGQGLHTQYF. The chain employs TRBV28 and TRBJ2-3; 9 bases align to TRBD1. In germline, CDR1 is MDHEN, CDR2 SYDVKM. Trimming took 6 bases from V and 7 from J; bases not matched to a gene: 11. The CDR3 consists of 15 residues.